The 25 T cell receptor beta chains reported below all come from one sample, sequenced in a study of molecular identifiers for immune sequencing clone quantification. TCRdb fed the PCR reads into MiXCR, producing one record per CDR3 protein. The sample lists some 680,000 distinct CDR3 sequences, 25% occurring once. The specimen was naive CD8+ T cells from blood, with Jurkat cell RNA spiked in. Subset in this sample: FACS-sorted CD8+CD4-CCR7+CD45RA+ naive T cells. The receptors were gathered from a human donor in good health. Some libraries in this study had Jurkat cell RNA spiked in.

The V call is TRBV12-3 or TRBV12-4, the J call TRBJ2-5; a possible D gene is TRBD2 (7 bases). CDR3 length equals 16 residues. V lost 4 bases, J lost 1 base, and 16 bases lay in between. In nucleotides, the CDR3 is TGTGCCAGCAGTTATGGAGGGGGGGCACTCCAAGAGACCCAGTACTTC. Translation gives CASSYGGGALQETQYF.

CDR3 sequence (DNA): TGTGCCAGCAGCCAGGGACTCCGGCACGGGGAGCTGTTTTTT. Amino acid sequence: CASSQGLRHGELFF. The gene calls are TRBV27 and TRBJ2-2; D perhaps matches TRBD2 (6 bases). The germline CDR1 and CDR2 sequences are MNHEY and SMNVEV (reference sequence). This CDR3 has 14 amino acids. Trimming removed 6 bases from V and 7 bases from J, with 15 bases in between.

The chain carries TRBV19 and TRBJ2-7; 10 nucleotides agree with TRBD2. The J segment lost 4 bases and the V segment lost 8 bases, leaving 11 bases of the junction unmatched. The CDR3 runs 15 residues. Germline assignment: CDR1 LNHDA and CDR2 SQIVND (reference sequence). The CDR3 nucleotides read TGTGCCAGTTCGACTAGCGGGTCCCTTAAGTACGAGCAGTACTTC. Encoded protein: CASSTSGSLKYEQYF.

This clonotype was observed a handful of times. The genes are TRBV13 and TRBJ1-4; tentative D call: TRBD1 (6 bases). In germline, CDR1 is PRHDT, CDR2 FYEKMQ (reference sequence). V lost 6 bases and J lost 5, with 13 bases in between. This CDR3 has 14 amino acids. The CDR3 loop reads CASSLGGSNEKLFF. The CDR3 bases are TGTGCCAGCAGTCTAGGGGGGTCAAATGAAAAACTGTTTTTT.

The sample holds one count of this clonotype. V and J are TRBV5-6 and TRBJ2-2; 8 bases are a match to TRBD1. Germline V gene data show CDR1 as SGHDT and CDR2 as YYEEEE. V gave up 4 bases and J gave up 3 bases; unmatched junction bases: 11. The CDR3 is made up of 17 amino acids. The CDR3 sequence: CASSAGQGLRHTGELFF. The CDR3, as DNA: TGTGCCAGCAGCGCCGGACAGGGCTTGAGGCACACCGGGGAGCTGTTTTTT.

To note about this clonotype: This may arise from a read error, as a much more abundant clone is one base away. The chain carries TRBV6-5 and TRBJ1-1; D gene ambiguous. Germline values: CDR1 MNHEY, CDR2 SVGAGI. This CDR3 is 15 amino acids long. The CDR3 is CASSYSDTSNSEAFF. For the CDR3, the DNA is TGTGCCAGCAGTTACTCTGACACCTCGAACTCTGAAGCTTTCTTT.

This clonotype has a count of ten or more. The chain employs TRBV13 and TRBJ2-3; 14 bases agree with TRBD2. With 4 bases clipped from V and 6 bases from J, the junction kept 6 bases outside the gene matches. CDR1 and CDR2 from the germline V gene are PRHDT and FYEKMQ (reference sequence). This CDR3 has 16 amino acids. CDR3 residues: CASSSTSGRAGDTQYF. DNA for the CDR3: TGTGCCAGCAGCTCGACTAGCGGGAGGGCCGGGGATACGCAGTATTTT.

Points on this clonotype: A much bigger clone sits one base away, suggesting this may be a read error. Likely a read error: the CDR3 ends without its conserved phenylalanine or tryptophan. This chain joins TRBV30 and TRBJ2-3; D may be TRBD1 (6 bases). Between the trimmed V and J ends, which lost 5 bases and 1 base, there was a span of 13 bases. Germline CDR1 GTSNPN, CDR2 SVGIG (reference sequence). This CDR3 spans 14 amino acids. The CDR3 region has the DNA TGTGCCTGGGCAGGGGCAGGGGGCACAGATACGCAGTATCTT. It encodes CAWAGAGGTDTQYL.

In its sample, this clonotype was seen a few times. The rearrangement uses TRBV12-3 or TRBV12-4 and TRBJ2-7, with D possibly matching TRBD1 (5 bases). Trimming shortened V by 7 bases and J by 3 bases, and 19 bases separated the two germline ends. CDR3 length: 15 residues. DNA for the CDR3: TGTGCCAGCACCCCCCCCGTCGGACACGGCTACGAGCAGTACTTC. It codes for CASTPPVGHGYEQYF.

This clonotype appeared a few times. The DNA of the CDR3 is TGTGCCAGCAGTTATAGTGGAGGATGGACCGGGGAGCTGTTTTTT. Its translation: CASSYSGGWTGELFF. V and J are TRBV6-2 or TRBV6-3 and TRBJ2-2; a possible D gene is TRBD2 (5 bases). Germline CDR1 MNHEY, CDR2 SVGEGT. CDR3 length equals 15 residues. Trimming removed 3 bases at V and 5 bases at J, with 13 bases between.

This clonotype was found many times. The genes are TRBV7-9 and TRBJ2-2; the D gene is possibly TRBD1 (5 bases). Germline lookup yields CDR1 SEHNR and CDR2 FQNEAQ (reference sequence). Trimming left V 3 bases short and J 5 bases short, with 13 bases between. This CDR3 contains 15 residues. In DNA form, the CDR3 reads TGTGCCAGCAGCTTCAGCCAGGGTTGGACCGGGGAGCTGTTTTTT. Its translation: CASSFSQGWTGELFF.

This chain connects TRBV7-6 to TRBJ2-7, with 8 bases matching TRBD2. The CDR3 has 15 residues. The germline V gene has CDR1 SGHVS and CDR2 FNYEAQ. V lost 1 base and J lost 4; bases outside the gene matches: 6. The CDR3 region is CASSLGLACTYEQYF. The CDR3 coding sequence is TGTGCCAGCAGCTTAGGACTAGCGTGTACTTACGAGCAGTACTTC.

This clonotype has at least ten counts. The DNA of the CDR3 is TGCAGTGCTAGAGATATCCCAGGGGGCTACACTGAAGCTTTCTTT. Translated, it gives CSARDIPGGYTEAFF. The V gene is TRBV20-1, the J gene TRBJ1-1; 8 nucleotides agree with TRBD1. In germline, CDR1 is DFQATT, CDR2 SNEGSKA (reference sequence). J was trimmed by 3 bases and V by 0 bases; bases with no gene match: 6. The CDR3 has 15 residues.

Concerning this clonotype: Possible read error: a much larger clone is one base away. This rearrangement joins TRBV28 to TRBJ2-2; 11 nucleotides line up with TRBD1. The CDR3 length is 17 residues. CDR1 MDHEN and CDR2 SYDVKM come from the germline V gene. The CDR3 DNA follows: TGTGCCAGCAGTACCGAGGACAGGGGGCAAAACACCGAGGAGCTGTTTTTT. As protein: CASSTEDRGQNTEELFF.

The table lists this clonotype with a few counts. V and J are TRBV2 and TRBJ1-4, with 8 bases fitting TRBD1. The CDR3 runs to 16 residues. V shed 8 bases and J 0 bases; nucleotides not matched to a gene: 8. Per germline, CDR1 SNHLY and CDR2 FYNNEI. CDR3 loop: CASEEGTGTTNEKLFF. The CDR3 nucleotides are TGTGCCAGCGAGGAAGGGACAGGTACAACTAATGAAAAACTGTTTTTT.

This clonotype was seen ten or more times. The J gene is TRBJ2-7, the V gene TRBV4-1; D is unresolved. There are 12 residues in the CDR3. V lost 0 bases and J 6 bases, leaving 6 bases between the germline ends. Germline V CDR1 and CDR2: MGHRA, YSYEKL. This chain's CDR3 is CASSQDRSEQYF. In DNA form, the CDR3 reads TGCGCCAGCAGCCAAGATAGGAGCGAGCAGTACTTC.

The chain recombines TRBV19 with TRBJ2-2, with 10 bases matching TRBD1. Germline-derived CDR1 and CDR2 are LNHDA and SQIVND (reference sequence). V lost 2 bases, J lost 0 bases, and 9 bases stayed unmatched. This CDR3 contains 19 residues. Here the CDR3 reads CASSIRDRGTLANTGELFF. In nucleotides, the CDR3 is TGTGCCAGTAGTATACGGGACAGGGGTACTTTGGCGAACACCGGGGAGCTGTTTTTT.

This clonotype appeared many times. The chain links TRBV27 to TRBJ2-2; D uncertain. Germline V lookup: CDR1 MNHEY, CDR2 SMNVEV (reference sequence). The CDR3 is 12 amino acids. Trimming cost V 4 bases and J 5 bases, with 5 bases left between them. The DNA of the CDR3 is TGTGCCAGCAGTTGGCCGACCGGGGAGCTGTTTTTT. Translating it yields CASSWPTGELFF.

The CDR3 spells CASSLARAESPHEQYF. The CDR3 DNA reads as TGTGCCAGCAGCTTAGCTAGAGCAGAATCCCCCCACGAGCAGTACTTC. This rearrangement joins TRBV7-9 to TRBJ2-7; unclear D gene. The germline V gene encodes CDR1 SEHNR and CDR2 FQNEAQ (reference sequence). There are 16 residues in the CDR3. V was clipped by 0 bases and J by 5 bases, with 17 bases between them.

About this clonotype itself: Given the absence of the conserved phenylalanine or tryptophan at the CDR3 end, a read error is likely. V is TRBV23-1 and J is TRBJ2-7; 8 positions match TRBD1. TRBV23-1 counts as an open reading frame of uncertain function. Trimming removed 4 bases from V and 6 bases from J; junction bases left unmatched: 8. The CDR3 is made up of 14 amino acids. The CDR3 region has the DNA TGCGCCAGCAGTCTAAGGACAGGGAGCTGCGAGCAGTACTCC. This encodes CASSLRTGSCEQYS.

CDR3: CASSFRQGDYEQYF. DNA of the CDR3: TGTGCCAGCAGTTTTCGGCAGGGGGATTACGAGCAGTACTTC. V is TRBV28 and J is TRBJ2-7; 7 bases are shared with TRBD1. The V and J ends lost 3 bases and 4 bases, in that order; junction bases with no gene match: 6. The length of the CDR3 is 14 residues. Germline V gives CDR1 MDHEN, CDR2 SYDVKM. The whole variable domain, remainder taken from reference TRBV28 and TRBJ2-7, is DVKVTQSSRYLVKRTGEKVFLECVQDMDHENMFWYRQDPGLGLRLIYFSYDVKMKEKGDIPEGYSVSREKKERFSLILESASTNQTSMYLCASSFRQGDYEQYFGPGTRLTVT.

On this clonotype itself: A single base separates this from a much larger clone, so it may be a read error. The rearrangement links TRBV7-2 to TRBJ2-7; 8 bases match TRBD1. This CDR3 has 15 residues. V trimming: 0 bases; J trimming: 7 bases; junction bases outside the gene matches: 8. Germline V CDR1 and CDR2: SGHTA, FQGNSA. The CDR3: CASSLAPLTGEEQYF. CDR3 DNA: TGTGCCAGCAGCTTAGCACCACTGACAGGGGAAGAGCAGTACTTC.

On this clonotype: An end of the junction does not agree with germline; a read error may underlie this. The rearrangement links TRBV29-1 to TRBJ2-1, with 10 positions matching TRBD2. The CDR3 is 14 amino acids. CDR1 and CDR2 (germline): SQVTM, ANQGSEA. This chain's CDR3 is CSVEGLAGDNGQFF. For the CDR3, the DNA is TGCAGCGTTGAAGGGCTAGCGGGAGACAATGGGCAGTTCTTC.

This clonotype has a count of ten or more. The V and J genes are TRBV7-9 and TRBJ2-7; 7 bases map to TRBD2. This CDR3 region has 15 residues. In germline, CDR1 is SEHNR, CDR2 FQNEAQ (reference sequence). J was trimmed by 2 bases and V by 5 bases; bases with no gene match: 9. The DNA for the CDR3 is TGTGCCAGCAGCCCAGCGGGACCCATAACCTACGAGCAGTACTTC. It encodes CASSPAGPITYEQYF. Full variable domain (outside the CDR3, taken from reference TRBV7-9 and TRBJ2-7): DTGVSQNPRHKITKRGQNVTFRCDPISEHNRLYWYRQTLGQGPEFLTYFQNEAQLEKSRLLSDRFSAERPKGSFSTLEIQRTEQGDSAMYLCASSPAGPITYEQYFGPGTRLTVT.

To note about this clonotype: The junction and the germline gene differ at one end; a read error may be behind it. The chain combines TRBV28 with TRBJ2-1; 8 nucleotides align to TRBD2. Germline loops: CDR1 MDHEN, CDR2 SYDVKM. This CDR3 has 16 residues. CDR3 DNA: TGTGCCAGCACTAATAGCGGGGCTAGCTCCTACAATGGGCAGTTCTTC. Translation gives CASTNSGASSYNGQFF.